Sequencing of this TCR beta chain was carried out in a study of CD8 T cells in Susac syndrome. CD8+ and CD4+ T cells taken from blood had their TCR beta sequenced. CD8+ and CD4+ T cells were negatively isolated; TEMRA cells were FACS-enriched. cDNA came from about 0.51 to 1 ug RNA primed by random hexamers. An immunoSEQ multiplex PCR amplified TCR beta CDR3 over 54 Vbeta and 13 Jbeta. TCRdb fed the immunoSEQ multiplex PCR reads into MiXCR, producing one record per CDR3 protein. This table has over 80,000 distinct CDR3 sequences, 90% to 95% appearing once. The germline gives CDR1 LGHNA, CDR2 YNFKEQ. V lost 3 bases, J lost 3 bases, and 15 bases lay in between. This CDR3 is built from 16 residues.

Sequenced material: CD8+ T cells from PBMCs. The chain recombines TRBV4-2 with TRBJ2-1; a possible D gene is TRBD1 (6 bases). The receptor was isolated from a human donor in good health. The CDR3 coding sequence is TGTGCCAGCAGCCAGTCACATCCGGGACACTACAATGAGCAGTTCTTC. Protein: CASSQSHPGHYNEQFF.